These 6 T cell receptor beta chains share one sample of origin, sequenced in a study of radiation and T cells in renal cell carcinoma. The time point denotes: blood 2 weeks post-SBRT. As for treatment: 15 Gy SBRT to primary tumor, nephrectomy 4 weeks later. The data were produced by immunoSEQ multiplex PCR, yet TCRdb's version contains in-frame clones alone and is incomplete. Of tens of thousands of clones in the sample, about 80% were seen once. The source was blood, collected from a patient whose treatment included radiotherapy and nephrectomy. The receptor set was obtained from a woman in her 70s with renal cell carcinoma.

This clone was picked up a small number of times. The CDR3 reads CASSMTGIGPNEKLFF. The CDR3 DNA reads as TGTGCCAGCAGCATGACAGGGATTGGGCCTAATGAAAAACTGTTTTTT. The gene calls are TRBV6-6 and TRBJ1-4, with 7 nucleotides matching TRBD1. Germline CDR1 reads MNHNY; CDR2 reads SVGAGI (reference sequence). Losses at the gene ends were 6 bases for V and 3 bases for J; bases not matched to a gene: 10. This CDR3 is built from 16 residues.

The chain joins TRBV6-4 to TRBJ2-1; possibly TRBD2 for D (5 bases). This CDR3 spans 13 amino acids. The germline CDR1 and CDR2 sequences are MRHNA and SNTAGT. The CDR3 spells CANRGRTGNEQFF. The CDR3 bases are TGTGCTAATCGCGGGCGGACGGGGAATGAGCAGTTCTTC.

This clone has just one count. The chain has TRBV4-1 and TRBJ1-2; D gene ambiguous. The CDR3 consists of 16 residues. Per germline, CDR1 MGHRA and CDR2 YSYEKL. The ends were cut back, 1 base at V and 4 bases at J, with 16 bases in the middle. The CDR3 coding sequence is TGCGCCAGCAGCCAAGGATACAGCCACATACTCTATGGCTACACCTTC. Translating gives CASSQGYSHILYGYTF.

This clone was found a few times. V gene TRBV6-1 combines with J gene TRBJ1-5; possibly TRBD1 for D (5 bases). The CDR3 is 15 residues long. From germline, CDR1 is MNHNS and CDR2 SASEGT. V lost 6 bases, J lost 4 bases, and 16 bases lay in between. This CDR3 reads CASRNMGGRNQPQHF. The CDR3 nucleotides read TGTGCCAGCAGGAATATGGGGGGGAGGAATCAGCCCCAGCATTTT.

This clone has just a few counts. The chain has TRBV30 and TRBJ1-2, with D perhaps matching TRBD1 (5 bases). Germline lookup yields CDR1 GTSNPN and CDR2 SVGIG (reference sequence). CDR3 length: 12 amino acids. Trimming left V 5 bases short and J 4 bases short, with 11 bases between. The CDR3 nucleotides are TGTGCCTGGGAGGACGGGGGCTATGGCTACACCTTC. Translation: CAWEDGGYGYTF.

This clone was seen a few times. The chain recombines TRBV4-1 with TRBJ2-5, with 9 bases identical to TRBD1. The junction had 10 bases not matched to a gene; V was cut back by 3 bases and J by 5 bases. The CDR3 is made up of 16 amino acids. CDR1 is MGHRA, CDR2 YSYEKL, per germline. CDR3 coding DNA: TGCGCCAGCAGCCAGGGACAGGGTGGAGGAAAGGAGACCCAGTACTTC. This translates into CASSQGQGGGKETQYF.